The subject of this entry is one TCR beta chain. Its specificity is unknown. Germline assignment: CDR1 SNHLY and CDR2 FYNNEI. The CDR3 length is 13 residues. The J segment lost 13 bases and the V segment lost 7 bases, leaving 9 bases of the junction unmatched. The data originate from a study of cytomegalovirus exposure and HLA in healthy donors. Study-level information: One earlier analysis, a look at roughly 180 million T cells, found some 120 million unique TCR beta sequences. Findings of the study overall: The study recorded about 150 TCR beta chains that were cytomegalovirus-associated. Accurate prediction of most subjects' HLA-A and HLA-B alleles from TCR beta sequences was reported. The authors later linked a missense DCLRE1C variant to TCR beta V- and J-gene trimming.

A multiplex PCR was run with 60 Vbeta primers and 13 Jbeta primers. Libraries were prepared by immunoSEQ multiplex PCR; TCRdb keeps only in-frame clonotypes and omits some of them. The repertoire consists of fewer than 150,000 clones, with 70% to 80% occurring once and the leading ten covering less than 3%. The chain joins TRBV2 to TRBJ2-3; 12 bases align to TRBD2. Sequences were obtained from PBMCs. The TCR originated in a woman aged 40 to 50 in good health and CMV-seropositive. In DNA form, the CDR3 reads TGTGCCAGCAATACGGCTAGCGGGGGGGCGGAGTATTTT. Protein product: CASNTASGGAEYF.